This T cell receptor beta chain stems from a study of PD-1 blockade in mismatch repair-deficient tumors. Using immunoSEQ multiplex PCR, the repertoire was profiled, and TCRdb retains in-frame clones only, with some absent. The table records around 62,000 clones, about 78% of them present only once. The CDR3 is 15 residues long. In germline, CDR1 is SGHNT, CDR2 YYREEE (reference sequence). V lost 4 bases, J lost 2 bases, and 15 bases lay in between. About this clone: No antigen is known for it.

Study results and limitations: Rapid post-treatment expansion, then contraction, generally preceding radiologic response, marked tumor-resident clones.

The chain uses TRBV5-4 and TRBJ1-2; D not certain. The sequence derives from an adult with mismatch repair-deficient cancer. Sequencing was performed on peripheral blood, taken 2 weeks after starting pembrolizumab. CDR3 sequence: CASSTEGVINYGYTF. CDR3 in DNA: TGTGCCAGCAGCACAGAGGGCGTGATAAACTATGGCTACACCTTC.